These 27 T cell receptor beta chains were all obtained from the same sample, sequenced in a study of blood T cell repertoires in COVID-19 (dated by TCRdb to the early 2020s). The library was obtained by the immunoSEQ multiplex PCR assay. As stored in TCRdb, this immuneACCESS dataset retains in-frame rearrangements with V and J assigned. A fraction of the clones does not appear; measured against another copy, unresolved V genes explain less than half of the discrepancy, and the remainder lacks a known reason. This sample has 95,000 to 150,000 clones in its table, and around 89% of those were observed once. The top ten constitute 3.8% of the sample. Sequenced: peripheral blood. Receptor source: a woman between 55 and 75 years old with COVID-19, enrolled during active disease.

The CDR3 nucleotides read TGTGCCAGTAGGGGGACAGGGGCGAGGATTATTAACACCGGGGAGCTGTTTTTT. Translating gives CASRGTGARIINTGELFF. The J gene is TRBJ2-2, the V gene TRBV19, with 10 bases identical to TRBD1. The CDR3 is 18 amino acids. J lost 2 bases, V lost 6 bases, and 12 bases had no gene match. CDR1 and CDR2 (germline): LNHDA, SQIVND (reference sequence). The full variable domain, with the rest looked up from reference TRBV19 and TRBJ2-2, is DGGITQSPKYLFRKEGQNVTLSCEQNLNHDAMYWYRQDPGQGLRLIYYSQIVNDFQKGDIAEGYSVSREKKESFPLTVTSAQKNPTAFYLCASRGTGARIINTGELFFGEGSRLTVL.

This clone was seen a single time. In DNA form, the CDR3 reads TGTGCCACCAGCAGAGTGCTAGCGGGGGGCCAAGAGACCCAGTACTTC. This translates into CATSRVLAGGQETQYF. The chain has TRBV15 and TRBJ2-5; 11 bases map to TRBD2. V trimming: 1 base; J trimming: 1 base; junction bases outside the gene matches: 2. Germline assignment: CDR1 LNHNV and CDR2 YYDKDF (reference sequence). CDR3 size: 16 residues.

The chain uses TRBV30 and TRBJ1-4; D is unclear. Trimming removed 6 bases at V and 7 bases at J, with 15 bases between. Germline values: CDR1 GTSNPN, CDR2 SVGIG (reference sequence). This CDR3 is built from 13 residues. The chain's CDR3 is CACEMVEGEKLFF. The CDR3 DNA reads TGTGCCTGTGAAATGGTTGAGGGTGAAAAACTGTTTTTT.

V and J are TRBV10-3 and TRBJ2-7, with TRBD1 matching over 7 bases. Germline V gene sequence: CDR1 ENHRY, CDR2 SYGVKD. V gave up 2 bases and J gave up 6 bases; unmatched junction bases: 4. The CDR3 consists of 13 residues. CDR3 amino acids: CAISETGDGEQYF. In DNA form, the CDR3 reads TGTGCCATCAGTGAGACAGGGGATGGCGAGCAGTACTTC.

V gene TRBV4-3 combines with J gene TRBJ1-2; D is possibly TRBD1 (6 bases). V was shortened by 4 bases and J by 6 bases, with 21 bases between the two germline ends. This CDR3 contains 16 residues. Germline V gene sequence: CDR1 LGHNA, CDR2 YSLEER. CDR3 bases: TGCGCCAGCAGCCTAATGGAAGGGGGGGCTCCCGATGGCTACACCTTC. Translating gives CASSLMEGGAPDGYTF.

The gene calls are TRBV19 and TRBJ2-1; D gene ambiguous. Trimming shortened V by 10 bases and J by 4 bases, and 17 bases separated the two germline ends. This CDR3 spans 14 amino acids. CDR1 LNHDA and CDR2 SQIVND come from the germline V gene (reference sequence). CDR3 sequence reads: CAISHRGGYNEQFF. CDR3 bases: TGTGCCATTTCGCATCGAGGCGGATACAATGAGCAGTTCTTC.

This clone was detected only once. The chain recombines TRBV6-2 or TRBV6-3 with TRBJ2-5, with D perhaps matching TRBD2 (6 bases). The CDR3 is 14 amino acids. V was trimmed by 3 bases and J by 1 base, leaving 9 bases between them. Germline CDR1 and CDR2: MNHEY and SVGEGT. For the CDR3, the DNA is TGTGCCAGCAGTTATTCCGGGGGCCAAGAGACCCAGTACTTC. Its translation is CASSYSGGQETQYF.

This rearrangement joins TRBV6-2 or TRBV6-3 to TRBJ1-1; D gene ambiguous. Trimming removed 0 bases at V and 10 bases at J, with 15 bases between. CDR3 length: 14 residues. Germline CDR1 is MNHEY and CDR2 is SVGEGT. The CDR3 loop is CASSYSLLRDGAFF. CDR3 nucleotide sequence: TGTGCCAGCAGTTACTCCTTATTACGGGATGGAGCTTTCTTT.

The CDR3 is CASSKGTDANTGELFF. Here the CDR3 DNA reads TGCGCCAGCAGCAAGGGGACAGACGCGAACACCGGGGAGCTGTTTTTT. The rearrangement links TRBV5-1 to TRBJ2-2; TRBD1 aligns across 7 bases. The CDR3 has 16 amino acids. The germline CDR1 and CDR2 sequences are SGHRS and YFSETQ. V was pared by 4 bases and J by 0 bases, with 6 bases of the junction left unmatched. Variable domain in full (rest from reference TRBV5-1 and TRBJ2-2): KAGVTQTPRYLIKTRGQQVTLSCSPISGHRSVSWYQQTPGQGLQFLFEYFSETQRNKGNFPGRFSGRQFSNSRSEMNVSTLELGDSALYLCASSKGTDANTGELFFGEGSRLTVL.

This sequence joins TRBV7-2 and TRBJ1-1; 9 nucleotides line up with TRBD1. The CDR3 loop spans 14 amino acids. Germline CDR1 is SGHTA and CDR2 is FQGNSA. V shed 5 bases and J 6 bases; nucleotides not matched to a gene: 7. CDR3: CASSPDRGVAEAFF. In nucleotides, the CDR3 is TGTGCCAGCAGCCCCGACAGGGGGGTCGCTGAAGCTTTCTTT.

For the CDR3, the DNA is TGTGCCAGCAGCGTTGCCGACGCGGGGGGCCGGAATGAGCAGTTCTTC. This encodes CASSVADAGGRNEQFF. V gene TRBV9 combines with J gene TRBJ2-1; 8 positions match TRBD2. The CDR3 has 16 residues. Germline V gene sequence: CDR1 SGDLS, CDR2 YYNGEE. The J segment lost 7 bases and the V segment lost 2 bases, leaving 11 bases of the junction unmatched.

The rearrangement joins TRBV6-5 to TRBJ1-2; 10 bases are shared with TRBD1. This CDR3 is built from 13 residues. Germline V gene sequence: CDR1 MNHEY, CDR2 SVGAGI. Germline trimming cut 8 bases from V and 7 bases from J; bases unmatched to any gene: 7. Here the CDR3 DNA reads TGTGCCAGCGGAAGGACAGGGGGTTCTGGCTACACCTTC. This codes for CASGRTGGSGYTF.

The genes are TRBV6-5 and TRBJ1-2, with 8 positions matching TRBD1. V dropped 8 bases and J dropped 12; count of bases not matched to a gene: 11. The CDR3 contains 12 residues. Germline V gives CDR1 MNHEY, CDR2 SVGAGI. CDR3 region: CASQGAGQLNTF. In DNA, the CDR3 is TGTGCCAGCCAGGGGGCAGGCCAACTAAACACCTTC.

The chain carries TRBV7-2 and TRBJ2-1; 8 nucleotides align to TRBD1. The CDR3 length is 14 residues. V gave up 5 bases and J gave up 5 bases; unmatched junction bases: 5. Germline V gene sequence: CDR1 SGHTA, CDR2 FQGNSA. CDR3 amino acids: CASSAGQGNNEQFF. The CDR3 DNA reads as TGTGCCAGCAGCGCCGGACAGGGCAACAATGAGCAGTTCTTC.

This rearrangement joins TRBV19 to TRBJ1-2, with D possibly TRBD1 on 5 matching bases. The germline V gene encodes CDR1 LNHDA and CDR2 SQIVND (reference sequence). The CDR3 covers 14 residues. V lost 3 bases and J lost 4, with 12 bases in between. CDR3 nucleotide sequence: TGTGCCAGTAGTATGGGGGGATCCGTCTATGGCTACACCTTC. It codes for CASSMGGSVYGYTF.

The chain uses TRBV2 and TRBJ2-5; TRBD1 matches 7 bases. Germline values: CDR1 SNHLY, CDR2 FYNNEI. V trimming: 3 bases; J trimming: 1 base; junction bases outside the gene matches: 5. This CDR3 has 15 amino acids. The DNA of the CDR3 is TGTGCCAGCAGTGATCATGGGACAGCCCAAGAGACCCAGTACTTC. Translating gives CASSDHGTAQETQYF.

The rearrangement uses TRBV10-3 and TRBJ2-7; maybe TRBD2 (5 bases). This CDR3 comprises 11 residues. Germline V gives CDR1 ENHRY, CDR2 SYGVKD. Trimming took 6 bases from V and 13 from J, leaving 16 bases between them. In DNA form, the CDR3 reads TGTGCCATCAGCGAAGGACCGGGAAGATACTTC. Amino acids: CAISEGPGRYF.

The chain uses TRBV10-3 and TRBJ1-2, with a weak D call TRBD1 (6 bases). V dropped 0 bases and J dropped 8 bases, with 13 bases sitting between them. This CDR3 contains 14 residues. Per germline, CDR1 ENHRY and CDR2 SYGVKD. The CDR3 bases are TGTGCCATCAGTGAGTCACAGGGTCCGGGGGGCTACACCTTC. It codes for CAISESQGPGGYTF.

This clone was observed a few times. V and J are TRBV18 and TRBJ1-2, with D uncertain. This CDR3 region has 14 residues. Germline CDR1 is KGHSH and CDR2 is LQKENI. The V gene lost 0 bases and the J gene lost 8 bases, with 13 bases spanning the gap. The CDR3, as DNA: TGTGCCAGCTCACCACCGGCCGACTCCTGGGGCTACACCTTC. This encodes CASSPPADSWGYTF.

This clone has only one observation. The CDR3 here is CASGPMADTQYF. Written as DNA, the CDR3 is TGTGCTAGTGGTCCAATGGCTGATACGCAGTATTTT. V gene TRBV12-5 combines with J gene TRBJ2-3; D gene ambiguous. Germline lookup yields CDR1 LGHNT and CDR2 FRNRAP. Trimming shortened V by 5 bases and J by 6 bases, and 9 bases separated the two germline ends. This CDR3 region has 12 residues.

The chain recombines TRBV19 with TRBJ1-2; the D gene is possibly TRBD1 (5 bases). The ends were cut back, 11 bases at V and 1 base at J, with 11 bases in the middle. This CDR3 spans 12 amino acids. Germline CDR1 and CDR2: LNHDA and SQIVND (reference sequence). The CDR3: CAGADSNYGYTF. In DNA, the CDR3 is TGTGCCGGAGCAGACAGTAACTATGGCTACACCTTC. Using reference TRBV19 and TRBJ1-2 for the parts outside the CDR3, the full variable domain is DGGITQSPKYLFRKEGQNVTLSCEQNLNHDAMYWYRQDPGQGLRLIYYSQIVNDFQKGDIAEGYSVSREKKESFPLTVTSAQKNPTAFYLCAGADSNYGYTFGSGTRLTVV.

The chain employs TRBV6-5 and TRBJ1-2, with 9 bases identical to TRBD1. The length of the CDR3 is 13 residues. Unmatched junction bases numbered 7, after V lost 6 bases and J lost 8 bases. Germline loops: CDR1 MNHEY, CDR2 SVGAGI. The CDR3: CASRPHRGRGYTF. In DNA form, the CDR3 reads TGTGCCAGCAGGCCTCACAGGGGGCGAGGCTACACCTTC.

This clone has just one count. This chain connects TRBV5-1 to TRBJ2-7; 8 bases agree with TRBD1. The junction had 6 bases not matched to a gene; V was cut back by 4 bases and J by 9 bases. This CDR3 comprises 12 residues. Germline V gene data show CDR1 as SGHRS and CDR2 as YFSETQ. CDR3 bases: TGCGCCAGCAGCACAGGACAGGGAACGCAGTACTTC. Its protein product is CASSTGQGTQYF.

V is TRBV6-2 or TRBV6-3 and J is TRBJ2-2; 7 nucleotides agree with TRBD2. V dropped 3 bases and J dropped 1; count of bases not matched to a gene: 8. CDR1 is MNHEY and CDR2 is SVGEGT in the germline V gene. CDR3 length: 17 residues. CDR3 in amino acids: CASSYDISGGNTGELFF. In nucleotides, the CDR3 is TGTGCCAGCAGTTATGATATTTCGGGGGGGAACACCGGGGAGCTGTTTTTT.

Comment on this clone: The junction and the germline gene differ at one end; a read error may be behind it. The V call is TRBV20-1, the J call TRBJ1-2; possible D gene TRBD1, 5 bases. This CDR3 is built from 11 residues. Germline V lookup: CDR1 DFQATT, CDR2 SNEGSKA (reference sequence). The CDR3 DNA reads as TGCAGTGCTCGACTTGGGCAGGGTATTGCCTTC. This sequence encodes CSARLGQGIAF.

V gene TRBV7-6 combines with J gene TRBJ2-7, with 9 bases matching TRBD1. The germline CDR1 and CDR2 sequences are SGHVS and FNYEAQ. This CDR3 comprises 19 residues. The V segment lost 4 bases and the J segment 2 bases; nucleotides outside the gene matches: 18. Written as DNA, the CDR3 is TGTGCCAGCAGCTCCCTCCCCTTGGGCATGGGGACAGGGACCTACGAGCAGTACTTC. It specifies CASSSLPLGMGTGTYEQYF.

The rearrangement links TRBV6-5 to TRBJ2-3; 7 nucleotides align to TRBD1. From germline, CDR1 is MNHEY and CDR2 SVGAGI. This CDR3 region has 16 residues. J lost 1 base, V lost 0 bases, and 4 bases had no gene match. The CDR3 is CASSYSVGQGTDTQYF. CDR3 DNA sequence: TGTGCCAGCAGTTACTCGGTCGGACAGGGCACAGATACGCAGTATTTT.